This TCR beta chain is from a study of blood T cell repertoires in COVID-19. Profiling relied on immunoSEQ multiplex PCR, and the TCRdb table lists in-frame clones only, not all of them. The sample contains 200,000 or so clones, approximately 86% of which appear only once. The CDR3 totals 16 residues. Trimming stripped 1 base from V and 8 bases from J, with 18 bases between. CDR1 SGHKS and CDR2 YYEKEE come from the germline V gene (reference sequence). What was sequenced was PBMCs or T cells enriched from blood (not recorded which). The rearrangement joins TRBV5-5 to TRBJ1-4; a possible D gene is TRBD1 (5 bases). The receptor comes from a woman between 35 and 50 years old with acute COVID-19. The CDR3 DNA sequence: TGTGCCAGCAGCTTGATCCTTGGGGGGGAAGGAGAAAAACTGTTTTTT. Amino acids: CASSLILGGEGEKLFF.